Shown below are 17 T cell receptor beta chains from a single sample sequenced in a study of blood T cell repertoires in COVID-19 (dated by TCRdb to 2019 to 2021). The library relied on the immunoSEQ multiplex PCR assay. What TCRdb holds here is the immuneACCESS table cut down to in-frame rearrangements. Part of the clones is not present; checked against another copy, under half of the missing clones reflect an unresolved V gene, and the others are unexplained. The sample data list fewer than 250,000 clones, and approximately 86% of these were observed just once. The ten largest clones take up about 1.1% of the sample. Sequenced: peripheral blood. The receptors stem from a man aged 30 to 39 with acute or convalescent COVID-19.

The chain uses TRBV12-2 and TRBJ2-3; TRBD2 reflects the table's D call only, with no check against the DNA. TRBV12-2 is an annotated pseudogene. The CDR3 consists of 17 residues. Here the CDR3 DNA reads TGTGCAAGTCGCTTAGCTCGACCAGCGGGAGGGGAAGATACGCAGTATTTT. Its protein product is CASRLARPAGGEDTQYF.

The chain couples TRBV11-3 to TRBJ2-1; D is uncertain. In germline, CDR1 is SGHNT, CDR2 YENEEA. The CDR3 length is 13 residues. V was trimmed by 5 bases and J by 7 bases, leaving 12 bases between them. The CDR3: CASSLPTSNEQFF. The CDR3 DNA reads as TGTGCCAGCAGCCTCCCCACATCGAATGAGCAGTTCTTC.

The chain combines TRBV23-1 with TRBJ1-5; possibly TRBD1 for D (5 bases). TRBV23-1 is assigned to the ORF class and has an uncertain function. The CDR3 covers 16 residues. Between the trimmed V and J ends, which lost 5 bases and 0 bases, there was a span of 14 bases. CDR3 loop: CASSNTGGDSNQPQHF. In nucleotides, the CDR3 is TGCGCCAGCAGTAATACGGGAGGGGATAGCAATCAGCCCCAGCATTTT.

A few counts support this clone. V usage is TRBV7-3 and J usage is TRBJ2-1; 8 bases match TRBD1. The length of the CDR3 is 14 residues. V lost 4 bases to trimming and J lost 5 bases; unmatched junction nucleotides: 4. Germline loops: CDR1 SGHTA, CDR2 FQGTGA. The CDR3 DNA follows: TGTGCCAGCAGCTCCGGACAGGGAAACAATGAGCAGTTCTTC. This encodes CASSSGQGNNEQFF.

The chain recombines TRBV12-3 or TRBV12-4 with TRBJ1-1; D is uncertain. Trimming took 2 bases from V and 8 from J, leaving 9 bases between them. The CDR3 loop spans 12 amino acids. The DNA of the CDR3 is TGTGCCAGCAGTTTAAACACGGGGGAAGCTTTCTTT. This codes for CASSLNTGEAFF.

V is TRBV18 and J is TRBJ1-1, with 7 bases matching TRBD1. The germline CDR1 and CDR2 sequences are KGHSH and LQKENI. J lost 5 bases, V lost 7 bases, and 10 bases had no gene match. The CDR3 runs 14 residues. The CDR3 reads CASCSRDSLTEAFF. The DNA for the CDR3 is TGTGCCAGCTGCTCCAGGGACAGCCTAACTGAAGCTTTCTTT.

This clone came up a few times. The chain couples TRBV7-2 to TRBJ1-6; D not resolved. The CDR3 has 15 amino acids. V was trimmed by 0 bases and J by 7 bases, leaving 10 bases between them. Germline V lookup: CDR1 SGHTA, CDR2 FQGNSA. The CDR3 sequence: CASSLAAIENSPLHF. Here the CDR3 DNA reads TGTGCCAGCAGCTTAGCCGCCATTGAGAATTCACCCCTCCACTTT.

The V call is TRBV3-1 (or the pseudogene TRBV3-2), the J call TRBJ2-1; 7 nucleotides align to TRBD2. Germline values: CDR1 LGHDT, CDR2 YNNKEL (reference sequence). Trimming took 4 bases from V and 8 from J; bases not matched to a gene: 11. CDR3 length equals 15 residues. CDR3 in amino acids: CASSRGGTKGYEQFF. CDR3 nucleotide sequence: TGTGCCAGCAGCCGCGGGGGAACTAAAGGCTATGAGCAGTTCTTC.

V and J are TRBV6-1 and TRBJ1-1; 9 nucleotides align to TRBD1. The germline V gene encodes CDR1 MNHNS and CDR2 SASEGT. The CDR3 runs 15 residues. Unmatched junction bases numbered 7, after V lost 4 bases and J lost 4 bases. The CDR3 nucleotides are TGTGCCAGCAGTGGAAGGACAGGGGTTGGCACTGAAGCTTTCTTT. Its translation is CASSGRTGVGTEAFF.

The genes are TRBV15 and TRBJ1-5; D might be TRBD1 (5 bases). CDR3 length: 15 residues. Per germline, CDR1 LNHNV and CDR2 YYDKDF (reference sequence). V was pared by 0 bases and J by 9 bases, with 15 bases between. CDR3 DNA: TGTGCCACCAGCAGAGATGCGGGGCTGGCGGGGCCCCAGCATTTT. Residues: CATSRDAGLAGPQHF. The full variable domain, completed using reference TRBV15 and TRBJ1-5, is DAMVIQNPRYQVTQFGKPVTLSCSQTLNHNVMYWYQQKSSQAPKLLFHYYDKDFNNEADTPDNFQSRRPNTSFCFLDIRSPGLGDTAMYLCATSRDAGLAGPQHFGDGTRLSIL.

The table lists this clone with a count of one. The V and J genes are TRBV6-6 and TRBJ2-7; the D gene is possibly TRBD2 (6 bases). The V end was cut by 5 bases, the J end by 2 bases, with 25 bases between. The germline V gene has CDR1 MNHNY and CDR2 SVGAGI (reference sequence). CDR3 length equals 18 residues. The CDR3 nucleotides read TGTGCCAGCAGTCCCGCTAGGTCGGGGTGGCGGGGAACCTACGAGCAGTACTTC. Protein: CASSPARSGWRGTYEQYF.

This clone has more than one count but fewer than ten. V usage is TRBV5-1 and J usage is TRBJ2-7, with TRBD2 as a possible D gene (6 bases). The ends were cut back, 4 bases at V and 3 bases at J, with 17 bases in the middle. Looked up from germline, CDR1 is SGHRS and CDR2 is YFSETQ. The length of the CDR3 is 15 residues. The CDR3 DNA reads as TGCGCCAGCAGCGCGGGACTCACTCCCTTCTACGAGCAGTACTTC. Amino acid sequence: CASSAGLTPFYEQYF.

The V gene is TRBV5-5, the J gene TRBJ1-5, with 9 bases lining up with TRBD1. CDR1 is SGHKS and CDR2 is YYEKEE in the germline V gene (reference sequence). The trim removed 0 bases at V and 5 bases at J, leaving 12 bases unmatched. This CDR3 is built from 18 residues. CDR3 coding DNA: TGTGCCAGCAGCTTGGCCCTCCGGGACAGGGTACGACATCAGCCCCAGCATTTT. Translation: CASSLALRDRVRHQPQHF.

The genes are TRBV7-8 and TRBJ2-1, with TRBD2 matching over 7 bases. The ends lost 3 bases at V and 8 bases at J; junction bases unmatched: 13. CDR1 is SGHVS and CDR2 is FQNEAQ in the germline V gene. The CDR3 totals 16 residues. CDR3 nucleotide sequence: TGTGCCAGCAGCTTCCGCCGGGACTACCTTAAGTATGAGCAGTTCTTC. This translates into CASSFRRDYLKYEQFF.

This chain connects TRBV12-3 or TRBV12-4 to TRBJ1-6; possibly TRBD1 for D (6 bases). V was pared by 1 base and J by 14 bases, with 9 bases between. CDR3 length: 12 residues. CDR3 nucleotide sequence: TGTGCCAGCAGTTTAGTAGGACAGACCCTCCACTTT. Protein sequence: CASSLVGQTLHF.

The genes are TRBV6-6 and TRBJ1-3; no reliable D call. Germline values: CDR1 MNHNY, CDR2 SVGAGI (reference sequence). The CDR3 extends over 15 amino acids. The germline V and J ends were trimmed by 0 bases and 4 bases, with 10 bases remaining between them. CDR3 region: CASSYSGVPGNTIYF. The CDR3 region has the DNA TGTGCCAGCAGTTACTCGGGAGTGCCAGGAAACACCATATATTTT.

This clone came up once. V gene TRBV5-1 combines with J gene TRBJ1-2, with TRBD1 as a possible D gene (5 bases). The V end was cut by 3 bases, the J end by 1 base, with 13 bases between. The CDR3 runs 15 residues. The germline gives CDR1 SGHRS, CDR2 YFSETQ. CDR3 sequence: CASSSGGAINYGYTF. The CDR3 DNA follows: TGCGCCAGCAGCTCCGGGGGAGCTATTAACTATGGCTACACCTTC.